Each of the 7 T cell receptor beta chains below was sequenced from the same sample in a study of blood T cells in healthy people across ages. A second about 7 to 12 cycle PCR used barcoded and J-beta primers. Each CDR3 protein gets one entry after TCRdb re-called the 5' RACE reads with MiXCR. The data contain some 550,000 distinct CDR3 sequences, around 48% of them seen just once; the ten biggest clones take up under 30%. Material: blood. All receptors come from a man older than 75 in good health.

The chain is built from TRBV7-2 and TRBJ2-3, with 9 positions matching TRBD2. Germline assignment: CDR1 SGHTA and CDR2 FQGNSA. Trimming cost V 4 bases and J 8 bases; bases outside gene matches: 16. The length of the CDR3 is 17 residues. The CDR3 region is CASSYVSGSGSWGTQYF. CDR3 in DNA: TGTGCCAGCAGCTACGTTAGCGGGAGTGGGAGCTGGGGTACGCAGTATTTT.

The chain links TRBV20-1 to TRBJ2-1; 13 nucleotides match TRBD2. Germline loops: CDR1 DFQATT, CDR2 SNEGSKA (reference sequence). This CDR3 spans 15 amino acids. The V and J ends lost 1 base and 7 bases, in that order; junction bases with no gene match: 4. CDR3 nucleotides: TGCAGTGCTAGAGGACTAGCGGGAGGAATGAATGAGCAGTTCTTC. The encoded protein is CSARGLAGGMNEQFF.

Comment on this clonotype: Compared with germline, one end of the junction differs, possibly owing to a read error. The CDR3 DNA reads TGTGCCAGCAGCGCCGGACAGGGTGGTGGAGATACGCGGTATTTT. It is translated as CASSAGQGGGDTRYF. V is TRBV9 and J is TRBJ2-3; TRBD1 matches at 8 bases. Germline lookup yields CDR1 SGDLS and CDR2 YYNGEE. The CDR3 is made up of 15 amino acids.

The gene calls are TRBV2 and TRBJ2-3, with 8 bases fitting TRBD2. Trimming took 4 bases from V and 2 from J; bases not matched to a gene: 5. There are 15 residues in the CDR3. Germline CDR1 reads SNHLY; CDR2 reads FYNNEI. The CDR3 DNA reads TGTGCCAGCAGTGCAGAAGCGGGGGCCACAGATACGCAGTATTTT. Its translation: CASSAEAGATDTQYF.

The chain combines TRBV5-1 with TRBJ2-7, with a possible D match to TRBD1 (6 bases). Germline V gives CDR1 SGHRS, CDR2 YFSETQ. V lost 7 bases, J lost 2 bases, and 13 bases lay in between. This CDR3 is built from 13 residues. CDR3 sequence (DNA): TGCGCCAGCGCGACAGGCAATGCCTACGAGCAGTACTTC. It codes for CASATGNAYEQYF.

This chain joins TRBV9 and TRBJ2-7, with D unresolved. The CDR3 covers 14 residues. The germline CDR1 and CDR2 sequences are SGDLS and YYNGEE. Trimming removed 3 bases from V and 0 bases from J, with 10 bases in between. For the CDR3, the DNA is TGTGCCAGCAGCGCATCGGTGGGCTCCTACGAGCAGTACTTC. Translating it yields CASSASVGSYEQYF. Full variable domain (outside the CDR3, taken from reference TRBV9 and TRBJ2-7): DSGVTQTPKHLITATGQRVTLRCSPRSGDLSVYWYQQSLDQGLQFLIQYYNGEERAKGNILERFSAQQFPDLHSELNLSSLELGDSALYFCASSASVGSYEQYFGPGTRLTVT.

The rearrangement joins TRBV27 to TRBJ2-7; no reliable D call. This CDR3 comprises 14 residues. Germline values: CDR1 MNHEY, CDR2 SMNVEV (reference sequence). The V end lost 5 bases, the J end lost 7 bases, and 18 bases lay between the germline ends. This CDR3 is CASSPRVGRREQYF. In DNA form, the CDR3 reads TGTGCCAGCAGTCCAAGGGTAGGGCGGAGAGAGCAGTACTTC.